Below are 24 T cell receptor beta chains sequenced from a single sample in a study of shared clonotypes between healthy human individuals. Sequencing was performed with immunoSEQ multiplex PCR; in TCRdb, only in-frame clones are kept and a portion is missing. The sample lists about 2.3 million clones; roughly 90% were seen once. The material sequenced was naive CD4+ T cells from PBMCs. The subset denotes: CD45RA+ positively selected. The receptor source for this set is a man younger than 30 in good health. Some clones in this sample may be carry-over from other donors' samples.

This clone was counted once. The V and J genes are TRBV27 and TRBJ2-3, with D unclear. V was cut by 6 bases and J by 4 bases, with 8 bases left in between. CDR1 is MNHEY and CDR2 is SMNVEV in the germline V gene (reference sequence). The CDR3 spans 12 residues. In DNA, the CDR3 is TGTGCCAGCAGCGTGACACCAGATACGCAGTATTTT. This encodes CASSVTPDTQYF.

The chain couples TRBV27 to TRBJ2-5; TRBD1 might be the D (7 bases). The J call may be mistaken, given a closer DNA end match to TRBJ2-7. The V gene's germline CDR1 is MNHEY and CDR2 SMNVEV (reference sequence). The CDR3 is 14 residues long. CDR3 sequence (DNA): TGTGCCAGCAGATCAGCAGGGGGGTCCTACGAGCAGTACTTC. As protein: CASRSAGGSYEQYF.

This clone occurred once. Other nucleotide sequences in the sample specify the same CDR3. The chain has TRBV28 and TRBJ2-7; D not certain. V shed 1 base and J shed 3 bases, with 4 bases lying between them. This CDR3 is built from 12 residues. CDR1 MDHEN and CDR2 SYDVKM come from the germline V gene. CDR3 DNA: TGTGCCAGCAGTTTATTGGGCTACGAGCAGTACTTC. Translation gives CASSLLGYEQYF. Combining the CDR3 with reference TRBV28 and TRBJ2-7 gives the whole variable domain DVKVTQSSRYLVKRTGEKVFLECVQDMDHENMFWYRQDPGLGLRLIYFSYDVKMKEKGDIPEGYSVSREKKERFSLILESASTNQTSMYLCASSLLGYEQYFGPGTRLTVT.

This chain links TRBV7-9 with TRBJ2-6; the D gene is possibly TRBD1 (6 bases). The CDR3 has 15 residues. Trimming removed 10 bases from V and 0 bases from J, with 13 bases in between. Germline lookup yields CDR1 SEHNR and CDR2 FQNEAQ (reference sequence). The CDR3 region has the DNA TGTGCCACCCCCAGGGGTTACTCTGGGGCCAACGTCCTGACTTTC. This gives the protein CATPRGYSGANVLTF. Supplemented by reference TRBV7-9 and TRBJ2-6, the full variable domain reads DTGVSQNPRHKITKRGQNVTFRCDPISEHNRLYWYRQTLGQGPEFLTYFQNEAQLEKSRLLSDRFSAERPKGSFSTLEIQRTEQGDSAMYLCATPRGYSGANVLTFGAGSRLTVL.

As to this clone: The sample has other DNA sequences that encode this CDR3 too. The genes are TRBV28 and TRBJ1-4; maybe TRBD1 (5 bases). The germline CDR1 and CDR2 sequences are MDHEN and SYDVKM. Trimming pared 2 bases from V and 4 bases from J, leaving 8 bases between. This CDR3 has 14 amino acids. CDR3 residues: CASSLGGGNEKLFF. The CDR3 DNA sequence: TGTGCCAGCAGTTTAGGGGGTGGTAATGAAAAACTGTTTTTT.

CDR3 amino acids: CASSQGVGGSTDTQYF. CDR3 nucleotides: TGTGCCAGCAGCCAGGGTGTGGGGGGGAGCACAGATACGCAGTATTTT. V is TRBV4-2 and J is TRBJ2-3; 7 bases agree with TRBD2. The CDR3 covers 16 residues. CDR1 is LGHNA and CDR2 is YNFKEQ in the germline V gene. After removal of 3 bases from V and 0 bases from J, the junction contained 6 bases not matched to a gene.

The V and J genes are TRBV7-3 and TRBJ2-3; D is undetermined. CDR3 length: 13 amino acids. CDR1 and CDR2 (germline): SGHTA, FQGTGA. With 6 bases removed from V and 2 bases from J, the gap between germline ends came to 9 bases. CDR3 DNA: TGTGCCAGCAGTCGAATGAACACAGATACGCAGTATTTT. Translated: CASSRMNTDTQYF.

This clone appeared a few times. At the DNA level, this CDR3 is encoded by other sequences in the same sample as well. The CDR3 nucleotides read TGTGCCAGCAGCGTAGTGGGTAGCACAGATACGCAGTATTTT. It codes for CASSVVGSTDTQYF. This chain uses TRBV9 with TRBJ2-3, with D uncertain. The CDR3 spans 14 residues. The germline CDR1 and CDR2 sequences are SGDLS and YYNGEE. Trimming left V 0 bases short and J 0 bases short, with 5 bases between.

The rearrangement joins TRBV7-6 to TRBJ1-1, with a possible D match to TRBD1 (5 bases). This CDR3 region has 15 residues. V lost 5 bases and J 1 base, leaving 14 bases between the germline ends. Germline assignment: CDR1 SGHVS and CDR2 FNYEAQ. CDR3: CASSPQGAENTEAFF. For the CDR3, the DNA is TGTGCCAGCAGCCCGCAAGGGGCTGAGAACACTGAAGCTTTCTTT.

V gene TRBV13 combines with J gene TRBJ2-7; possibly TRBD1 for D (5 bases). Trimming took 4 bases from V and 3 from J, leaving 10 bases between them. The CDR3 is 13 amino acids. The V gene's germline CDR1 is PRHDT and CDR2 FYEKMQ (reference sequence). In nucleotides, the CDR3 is TGTGCCAGCAGCTCAGGGCAGAGCTACGAGCAGTACTTC. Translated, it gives CASSSGQSYEQYF.

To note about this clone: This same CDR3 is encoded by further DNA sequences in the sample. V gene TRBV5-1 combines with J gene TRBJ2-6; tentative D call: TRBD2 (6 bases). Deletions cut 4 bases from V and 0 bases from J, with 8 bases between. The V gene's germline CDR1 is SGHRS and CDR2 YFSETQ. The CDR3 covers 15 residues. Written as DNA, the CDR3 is TGCGCCAGCAGCCGGGGGAGCTCTGGGGCCAACGTCCTGACTTTC. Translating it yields CASSRGSSGANVLTF.

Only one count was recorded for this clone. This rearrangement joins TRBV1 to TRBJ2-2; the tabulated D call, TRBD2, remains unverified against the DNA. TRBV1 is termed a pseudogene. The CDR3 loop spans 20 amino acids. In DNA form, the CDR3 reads TGCACCAGCAGCCATGAAACCGAAGGACTAGCGGGGTTGGACACCGGGGAGCTGTTTTTT. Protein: CTSSHETEGLAGLDTGELFF.

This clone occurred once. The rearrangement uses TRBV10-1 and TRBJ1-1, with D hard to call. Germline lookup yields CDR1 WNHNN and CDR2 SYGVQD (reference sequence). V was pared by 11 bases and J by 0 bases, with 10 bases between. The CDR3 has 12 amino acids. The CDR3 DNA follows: TGCGCCTCCTCGGGGTTGAACACTGAAGCTTTCTTT. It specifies CASSGLNTEAFF.

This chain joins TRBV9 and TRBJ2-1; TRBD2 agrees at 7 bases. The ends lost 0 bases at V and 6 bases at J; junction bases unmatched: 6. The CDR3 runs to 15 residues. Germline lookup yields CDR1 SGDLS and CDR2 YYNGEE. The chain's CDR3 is CASSVVGGSRNEQFF. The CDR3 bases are TGTGCCAGCAGCGTAGTCGGCGGGAGTCGCAATGAGCAGTTCTTC.

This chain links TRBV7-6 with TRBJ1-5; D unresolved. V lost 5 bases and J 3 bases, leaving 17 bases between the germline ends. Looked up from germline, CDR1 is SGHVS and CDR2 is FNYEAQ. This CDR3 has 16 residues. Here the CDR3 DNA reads TGTGCCAGCAGCCCCGAATCTCGGGGAAACAATCAGCCCCAGCATTTT. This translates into CASSPESRGNNQPQHF.

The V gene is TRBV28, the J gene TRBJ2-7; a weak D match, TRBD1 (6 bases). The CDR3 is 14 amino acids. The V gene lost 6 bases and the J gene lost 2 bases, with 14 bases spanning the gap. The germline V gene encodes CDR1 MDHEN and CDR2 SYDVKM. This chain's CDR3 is CASSPWTVTYEQYF. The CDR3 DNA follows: TGTGCCAGCAGCCCGTGGACAGTGACCTACGAGCAGTACTTC.

CDR3 loop: CASFGSSEVGEYF. The CDR3, as DNA: TGTGCCAGCTTCGGGAGCTCGGAAGTTGGGGAGTACTTC. This chain joins TRBV28 and TRBJ2-7, with a weak D call TRBD2 (6 bases). There are 13 residues in the CDR3. Looked up from germline, CDR1 is MDHEN and CDR2 is SYDVKM. V shed 8 bases and J shed 11 bases, with 22 bases lying between them.

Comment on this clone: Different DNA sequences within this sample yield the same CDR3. The CDR3 nucleotides are TGTGCCAGCAGCTCTAGCGGGAGCTCCTACGAGCAGTACTTC. Protein sequence: CASSSSGSSYEQYF. The genes are TRBV13 and TRBJ2-7, with 10 positions matching TRBD2. The V gene's germline CDR1 is PRHDT and CDR2 FYEKMQ (reference sequence). V lost 4 bases to trimming and J lost 0 bases; unmatched junction nucleotides: 0. The CDR3 is 14 amino acids. The whole variable domain, remainder taken from reference TRBV13 and TRBJ2-7, is AAGVIQSPRHLIKEKRETATLKCYPIPRHDTVYWYQQGPGQDPQFLISFYEKMQSDKGSIPDRFSAQQFSDYHSELNMSSLELGDSALYFCASSSSGSSYEQYFGPGTRLTVT.

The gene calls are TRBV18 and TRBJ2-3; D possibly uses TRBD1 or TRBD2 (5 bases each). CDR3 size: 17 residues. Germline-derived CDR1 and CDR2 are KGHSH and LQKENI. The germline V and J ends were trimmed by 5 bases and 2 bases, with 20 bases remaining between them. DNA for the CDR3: TGTGCCAGCTCATCGAAGGGGCGGGCACTATCCACAGATACGCAGTATTTT. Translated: CASSSKGRALSTDTQYF.

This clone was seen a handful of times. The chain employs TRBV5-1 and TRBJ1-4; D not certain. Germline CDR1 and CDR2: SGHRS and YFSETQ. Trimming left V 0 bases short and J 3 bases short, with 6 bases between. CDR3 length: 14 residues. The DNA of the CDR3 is TGCGCCAGCAGCTTGGACAACGCTAATGAAAAACTGTTTTTT. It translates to CASSLDNANEKLFF.

CDR3 coding DNA: TGTGCCAGCAGTCCCCCAGGAGGCCGTGGGGATACGCAGTATTTT. Residues: CASSPPGGRGDTQYF. This chain connects TRBV28 to TRBJ2-3, with TRBD2 as a possible D gene (5 bases). With 5 bases removed from V and 6 bases from J, the gap between germline ends came to 18 bases. CDR1 and CDR2 from the germline V gene are MDHEN and SYDVKM. The CDR3 is 15 residues long.

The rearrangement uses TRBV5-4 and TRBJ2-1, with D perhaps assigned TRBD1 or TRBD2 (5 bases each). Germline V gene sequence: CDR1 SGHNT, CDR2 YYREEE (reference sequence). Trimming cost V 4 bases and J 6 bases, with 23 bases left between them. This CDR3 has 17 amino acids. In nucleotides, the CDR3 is TGTGCCAGCAGCCCAACTCAAGACAGCGCTGGGGGCAATGAGCAGTTCTTC. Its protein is CASSPTQDSAGGNEQFF.

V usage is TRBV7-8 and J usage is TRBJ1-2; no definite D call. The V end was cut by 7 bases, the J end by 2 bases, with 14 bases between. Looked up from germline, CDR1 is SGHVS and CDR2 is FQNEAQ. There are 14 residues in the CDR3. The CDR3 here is CASTKDGQNYGYTF. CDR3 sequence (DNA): TGTGCCAGCACAAAAGACGGGCAAAACTATGGCTACACCTTC.

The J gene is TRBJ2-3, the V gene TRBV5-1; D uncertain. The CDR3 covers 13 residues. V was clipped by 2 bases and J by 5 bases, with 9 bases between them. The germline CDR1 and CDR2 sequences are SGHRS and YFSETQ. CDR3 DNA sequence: TGCGCCAGCAGCTTCAGTGGGGAAGATACGCAGTATTTT. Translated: CASSFSGEDTQYF.